Below, one T cell receptor (beta chain) is given with its context. Assay used: immunoSEQ multiplex PCR; TCRdb lists only in-frame clones, some missing. The sample holds under 55,000 clones, around 88% seen once. The data derive from a study of memory CD4+ T cells and cytomegalovirus serostatus. Whole-study context: Of the healthy Belgian adults, 9 or 10 were CMV seropositive and approximately 25 seronegative.

Single viable CD3+CD4+CD8-CD45RO+ cells were sorted as the memory CD4+ T cells. Germline CDR1 is MNHNS and CDR2 is SASEGT. The CDR3 has 18 amino acids. Trimming cost V 2 bases and J 5 bases, with 19 bases left between them. The sample taken for sequencing was memory CD4+ T cells from blood. The genes are TRBV6-1 and TRBJ2-6; TRBD1 is a possible D gene (6 bases). This receptor was identified in an adult in good health and CMV-seropositive. The CDR3 loop is CASSESQEGVGWANVLTF. In DNA form, the CDR3 reads TGTGCCAGCAGTGAAAGTCAAGAGGGGGTGGGCTGGGCCAACGTCCTGACTTTC.